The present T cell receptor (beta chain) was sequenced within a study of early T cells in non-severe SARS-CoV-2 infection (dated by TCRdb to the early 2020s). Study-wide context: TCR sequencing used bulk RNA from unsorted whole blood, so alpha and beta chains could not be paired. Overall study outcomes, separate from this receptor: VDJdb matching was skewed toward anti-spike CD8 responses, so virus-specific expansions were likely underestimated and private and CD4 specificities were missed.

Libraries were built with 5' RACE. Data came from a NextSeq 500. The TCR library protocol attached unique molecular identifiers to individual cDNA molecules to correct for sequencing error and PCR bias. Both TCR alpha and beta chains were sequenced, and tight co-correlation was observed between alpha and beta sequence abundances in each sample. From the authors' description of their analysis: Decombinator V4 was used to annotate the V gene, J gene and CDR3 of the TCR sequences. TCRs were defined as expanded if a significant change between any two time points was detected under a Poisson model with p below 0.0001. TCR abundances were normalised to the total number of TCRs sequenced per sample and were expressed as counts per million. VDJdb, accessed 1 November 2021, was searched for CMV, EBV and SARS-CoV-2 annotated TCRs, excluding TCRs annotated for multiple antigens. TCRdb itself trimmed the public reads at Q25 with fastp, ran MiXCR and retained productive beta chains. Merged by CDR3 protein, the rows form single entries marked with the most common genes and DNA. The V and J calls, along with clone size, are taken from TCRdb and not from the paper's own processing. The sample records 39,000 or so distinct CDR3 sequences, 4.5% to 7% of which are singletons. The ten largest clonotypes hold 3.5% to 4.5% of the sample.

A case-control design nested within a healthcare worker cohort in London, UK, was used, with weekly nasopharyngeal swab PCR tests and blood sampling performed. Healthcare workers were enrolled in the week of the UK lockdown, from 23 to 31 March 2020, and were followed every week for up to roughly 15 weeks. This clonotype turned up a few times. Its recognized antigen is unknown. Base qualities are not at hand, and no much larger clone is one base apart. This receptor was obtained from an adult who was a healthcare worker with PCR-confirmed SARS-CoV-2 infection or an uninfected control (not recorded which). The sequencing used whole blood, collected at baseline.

The base sequence is TGCGCCAGCAGGTTCTCGGGACAGGGATATTCACCCCTCCACTTT. Translated, this is CASRFSGQGYSPLHF. This chain is built from TRBV5-1 and TRBJ1-6, with TRBD1 identical over 9 junction bases. The junction shows trimming of 5 bases on V and 8 bases on J, and the gene matches do not reach 8 bases of it. Per the germline V gene, SGHRS is the CDR1 and YFSETQ is the CDR2. Taken from cysteine to phenylalanine, the CDR3 has 15 residues. Solely the CDR3 DNA is kept, with 45 bases framed from the first base.